The 27 T cell receptor beta chains in this list originate from one sample, sequenced in a study of radiotherapy plus CTLA-4 blockade in lung cancer. Clones were sequenced by immunoSEQ multiplex PCR, and TCRdb holds only the in-frame ones, with some missing. The table lists roughly 69,000 clones, 76% of them singletons. The source material was peripheral blood, sampled from a patient treated with radiotherapy plus ipilimumab. These receptors were taken from a human donor with non-small cell lung cancer whose response to radiotherapy plus ipilimumab could not be evaluated. Some clones in this sample may be carry-over from other donors' samples.

The gene calls are TRBV10-3 and TRBJ1-1; a possible D gene is TRBD1 (6 bases). V lost 8 bases, J lost 3 bases, and 10 bases lay in between. The germline CDR1 and CDR2 sequences are ENHRY and SYGVKD. This CDR3 has 12 amino acids. The CDR3 loop reads CAIGSGDTEAFF. CDR3 nucleotides: TGTGCCATCGGGTCAGGGGACACTGAAGCTTTCTTT.

The V gene is TRBV11-2, the J gene TRBJ2-7; the match to TRBD1 covers 7 bases. V shed 4 bases and J 3 bases; nucleotides not matched to a gene: 6. CDR1 SGHAT and CDR2 FQNNGV come from the germline V gene. The CDR3 has 14 amino acids. This CDR3 reads CASSSMTGHYEQYF. CDR3 coding DNA: TGTGCCAGCAGCTCCATGACAGGGCACTACGAGCAGTACTTC.

V gene TRBV7-2 combines with J gene TRBJ2-5, with 9 bases lining up with TRBD2. Germline V gives CDR1 SGHTA, CDR2 FQGNSA. V was pared by 5 bases and J by 4 bases, with 8 bases of the junction left unmatched. This CDR3 has 15 amino acids. The CDR3 DNA sequence: TGTGCCAGCAGCCCTCAGGCGGGGGGGGCAGAGACCCAGTACTTC. This codes for CASSPQAGGAETQYF.

This clone was detected only a few times. This chain joins TRBV2 and TRBJ1-5, with TRBD1 matching over 7 bases. The CDR3 covers 17 residues. Germline CDR1 is SNHLY and CDR2 is FYNNEI. J lost 0 bases, V lost 6 bases, and 11 bases had no gene match. CDR3 sequence: CASSAERYRGSNQPQHF. The CDR3 region has the DNA TGTGCCAGCAGCGCTGAGCGATACAGGGGTAGCAATCAGCCCCAGCATTTT.

The sample holds one count of this clone. This rearrangement joins TRBV7-2 to TRBJ2-6; weak D call: TRBD2 (7 bases). Trimming removed 4 bases at V and 6 bases at J, with 16 bases between. The CDR3 consists of 16 residues. Germline loops: CDR1 SGHTA, CDR2 FQGNSA. The CDR3 reads CASSSPGGGEANVLTF. The DNA of the CDR3 is TGTGCCAGCAGCTCACCGGGGGGCGGAGAGGCCAACGTCCTGACTTTC. The full variable domain, rest sourced from reference TRBV7-2 and TRBJ2-6, is GAGVSQSPSNKVTEKGKDVELRCDPISGHTALYWYRQSLGQGLEFLIYFQGNSAPDKSGLPSDRFSAERTGGSVSTLTIQRTQQEDSAVYLCASSSPGGGEANVLTFGAGSRLTVL.

The chain employs TRBV11-2 and TRBJ1-4; D gene uncertain. CDR1 SGHAT and CDR2 FQNNGV come from the germline V gene. This CDR3 spans 16 amino acids. With 7 bases removed from V and 7 bases from J, the gap between germline ends came to 22 bases. CDR3 coding DNA: TGTGCCAGCACGAAAGGAGGAGCCGGATCTGGTGAAAAACTGTTTTTT. Translated: CASTKGGAGSGEKLFF.

V and J are TRBV28 and TRBJ1-4; 8 bases line up with TRBD1. V trimming: 2 bases; J trimming: 8 bases; junction bases outside the gene matches: 7. Germline V gene data show CDR1 as MDHEN and CDR2 as SYDVKM. This CDR3 is built from 15 residues. The CDR3 sequence is CASSLVSGGTEKLFF. The CDR3 DNA is TGTGCCAGCAGTTTAGTATCAGGGGGCACGGAAAAACTGTTTTTT.

The V gene is TRBV28, the J gene TRBJ1-2, with D uncertain. Deletions cut 0 bases from V and 6 bases from J, with 8 bases between. The CDR3 consists of 13 residues. Germline V gives CDR1 MDHEN, CDR2 SYDVKM. CDR3 residues: CASSLWPDNGYTF. The CDR3 DNA sequence: TGTGCCAGCAGTTTATGGCCCGACAATGGCTACACCTTC.

The genes are TRBV4-2 and TRBJ2-3; maybe TRBD2 (6 bases). V was clipped by 3 bases and J by 9 bases, with 13 bases between them. Germline values: CDR1 LGHNA, CDR2 YNFKEQ. The CDR3 runs 13 residues. CDR3 sequence: CASSHESGRTQYF. For the CDR3, the DNA is TGTGCCAGCAGCCACGAATCAGGGAGGACGCAGTATTTT.

This clone is a singleton in its sample. The rearrangement uses TRBV28 and TRBJ2-7; perhaps TRBD1 as D (6 bases). CDR3 length: 12 residues. V lost 6 bases and J lost 3, with 9 bases in between. The germline CDR1 and CDR2 sequences are MDHEN and SYDVKM. CDR3 DNA sequence: TGTGCCAGCAGATACAGGGACTACGAGCAGTACTTC. Translation gives CASRYRDYEQYF.

The chain joins TRBV7-2 to TRBJ2-7; D may be TRBD2 (6 bases). The germline CDR1 and CDR2 sequences are SGHTA and FQGNSA. The CDR3 contains 13 residues. Trimming removed 5 bases from V and 3 bases from J, with 11 bases in between. The CDR3 protein is CASSHGGIYEQYF. The CDR3 DNA reads TGTGCCAGCAGCCACGGGGGTATCTACGAGCAGTACTTC.

A single count supports this clone. The chain links TRBV19 to TRBJ1-2; D remains ambiguous. V shed 5 bases and J shed 2 bases, with 18 bases lying between them. CDR1 and CDR2 (germline): LNHDA, SQIVND (reference sequence). This CDR3 spans 16 amino acids. CDR3 nucleotide sequence: TGTGCCAGTAGTTTCGCCGGATACCCCAGGAACTATGGCTACACCTTC. Amino acids: CASSFAGYPRNYGYTF.

The chain couples TRBV4-1 to TRBJ1-1; 9 bases line up with TRBD1. Germline V CDR1 and CDR2: MGHRA, YSYEKL. There are 15 residues in the CDR3. V dropped 0 bases and J dropped 3; count of bases not matched to a gene: 2. CDR3 bases: TGCGCCAGCAGCCAAGAAGACAGGGGGGACACTGAAGCTTTCTTT. It codes for CASSQEDRGDTEAFF.

Written as DNA, the CDR3 is TGTGCCAGCAGCCCAGGACCCGGGAAGACCCAGTACTTC. Translating it yields CASSPGPGKTQYF. V gene TRBV28 combines with J gene TRBJ2-5, with D perhaps TRBD2 (5 bases). Germline lookup yields CDR1 MDHEN and CDR2 SYDVKM. The CDR3 totals 13 residues. Trimming took off 6 bases at V and 6 bases at J, with 14 bases between the two ends.

The gene calls are TRBV27 and TRBJ2-5; D may be TRBD2 (7 bases). V was clipped by 5 bases and J by 5 bases, with 12 bases between them. Germline CDR1 MNHEY, CDR2 SMNVEV (reference sequence). This CDR3 has 13 amino acids. The CDR3 is CASSGGADETQYF. Here the CDR3 DNA reads TGTGCCAGCAGTGGGGGGGCCGATGAGACCCAGTACTTC.

The chain is built from TRBV7-2 and TRBJ1-3; D is unclear. Trimming took 1 base from V and 0 from J, leaving 13 bases between them. Germline V CDR1 and CDR2: SGHTA, FQGNSA. This CDR3 comprises 17 residues. The CDR3 region has the DNA TGTGCCAGCAGCTTAGACGTTAAACTTCACTCTGGAAACACCATATATTTT. Protein: CASSLDVKLHSGNTIYF.

The CDR3 DNA reads as TGTGCCAGCAGCTGGGGGGACCCGGATACGCAGTATTTT. Its protein is CASSWGDPDTQYF. This rearrangement joins TRBV5-6 to TRBJ2-3; tentative D call: TRBD2 (6 bases). The CDR3 is 13 amino acids. V lost 3 bases to trimming and J lost 6 bases, with 11 bases between them. CDR1 SGHDT and CDR2 YYEEEE come from the germline V gene.

This clone showed up just a few times. The V call is TRBV6-5, the J call TRBJ2-7, with 12 bases that match TRBD2. The CDR3 length is 15 residues. Germline V gives CDR1 MNHEY, CDR2 SVGAGI. V trimming: 3 bases; J trimming: 1 base; junction bases outside the gene matches: 1. CDR3 nucleotides: TGTGCCAGCAGTTATGGACTAGCGGGGTCCTACGAGCAGTACTTC. This gives the protein CASSYGLAGSYEQYF.

The table lists this clone with a few counts. The rearrangement uses TRBV5-4 and TRBJ2-7; 8 bases agree with TRBD2. CDR1 SGHNT and CDR2 YYREEE come from the germline V gene (reference sequence). The ends lost 4 bases at V and 2 bases at J; junction bases unmatched: 5. The CDR3 loop spans 14 amino acids. The DNA for the CDR3 is TGTGCCAGCAGCCCGGGGGGGAGCACCTACGAGCAGTACTTC. Protein sequence: CASSPGGSTYEQYF.

This clone was seen a handful of times. V usage is TRBV5-1 and J usage is TRBJ1-2, with 7 bases identical to TRBD1. V lost 1 base, J lost 7 bases, and 7 bases stayed unmatched. This CDR3 is 14 amino acids long. The germline V gene encodes CDR1 SGHRS and CDR2 YFSETQ. The DNA of the CDR3 is TGCGCCAGCAGCTTGAGAACGGACAGGCCTGGCTACACCTTC. Translation: CASSLRTDRPGYTF.

The chain links TRBV6-5 to TRBJ1-2; no definite D call. Looked up from germline, CDR1 is MNHEY and CDR2 is SVGAGI. V was cut by 0 bases and J by 6 bases, with 14 bases left in between. The CDR3 sequence is 15 residues long. CDR3 protein: CASSYSSTSADGYTF. CDR3 DNA: TGTGCCAGCAGTTACTCCTCTACTAGTGCAGATGGCTACACCTTC.

This chain uses TRBV5-1 with TRBJ2-5; 8 positions agree with TRBD2. V lost 4 bases and J lost 5; bases outside the gene matches: 13. The germline CDR1 and CDR2 sequences are SGHRS and YFSETQ. The length of the CDR3 is 16 residues. CDR3 loop: CASSPWIEGGGETQYF. The CDR3 DNA follows: TGCGCCAGCAGCCCCTGGATAGAGGGCGGGGGGGAGACCCAGTACTTC. The full variable domain, rest sourced from reference TRBV5-1 and TRBJ2-5, is KAGVTQTPRYLIKTRGQQVTLSCSPISGHRSVSWYQQTPGQGLQFLFEYFSETQRNKGNFPGRFSGRQFSNSRSEMNVSTLELGDSALYLCASSPWIEGGGETQYFGPGTRLLVL.

CDR3 sequence reads: CASSGDRAYTGELFF. Written as DNA, the CDR3 is TGTGCCAGCAGCGGGGACAGGGCTTACACCGGGGAGCTGTTTTTT. The chain has TRBV9 and TRBJ2-2; 9 bases fit TRBD1. Germline assignment: CDR1 SGDLS and CDR2 YYNGEE. The length of the CDR3 is 15 residues. V was clipped by 3 bases and J by 3 bases; unmatched bases: 3.

This rearrangement joins TRBV6-1 to TRBJ1-2; 7 bases agree with TRBD1. This CDR3 comprises 16 residues. The V gene's germline CDR1 is MNHNS and CDR2 SASEGT. V dropped 3 bases and J dropped 6; count of bases not matched to a gene: 13. The CDR3 spells CASSDWVRGQENGYTF. In DNA form, the CDR3 reads TGTGCCAGCAGTGATTGGGTGAGGGGGCAGGAGAATGGCTACACCTTC.

The J gene is TRBJ2-6, the V gene TRBV5-1, with 7 bases matching TRBD1. The CDR3 is 16 amino acids. Per germline, CDR1 SGHRS and CDR2 YFSETQ. Unmatched junction bases numbered 4, after V lost 4 bases and J lost 0 bases. The CDR3 nucleotides are TGCGCCAGCAGCGCTGGGGACAGCTCTGGGGCCAACGTCCTGACTTTC. Translation gives CASSAGDSSGANVLTF.

This clone was found once. The chain couples TRBV7-3 to TRBJ2-3, with D possibly being TRBD2 (6 bases). The CDR3 length is 16 residues. Looked up from germline, CDR1 is SGHTA and CDR2 is FQGTGA. V shed 4 bases and J shed 0 bases, with 14 bases lying between them. CDR3 in amino acids: CASSSYSGFSTDTQYF. CDR3 nucleotides: TGTGCCAGCAGCTCCTATAGCGGCTTTAGCACAGATACGCAGTATTTT.

This clone was recorded at least ten times. V is TRBV27 and J is TRBJ2-1; D is ambiguous. V was clipped by 10 bases and J by 6 bases, with 10 bases between them. Germline V CDR1 and CDR2: MNHEY, SMNVEV (reference sequence). CDR3 length: 11 residues. The CDR3 nucleotides read TGTGCCATCCATGGCCCCAATGAGCAGTTCTTC. This encodes CAIHGPNEQFF.